This TCR beta chain is from a study of blood T cell repertoires in COVID-19. How the authors handled the data: Estimation of nucleated cell counts relied on the amplification of reference gene primers. The table came from immunoSEQ multiplex PCR; TCRdb's copy has only in-frame clones and leaves some out. D and trimming come from the DNA, and the V and J calls and clone size come from that table. The sample lists about 130,000 clones; roughly four fifths were seen once. The J segment lost 3 bases and the V segment lost 5 bases, leaving 4 bases of the junction unmatched. Germline lookup yields CDR1 SGHAT and CDR2 FQNNGV. This CDR3 has 13 amino acids.

The sequence was collected from a man aged 60 to 69 with acute or convalescent COVID-19. The chain carries TRBV11-2 and TRBJ2-7; 7 bases agree with TRBD1. Sequencing was carried out using peripheral blood. CDR3 loop: CASSLGQDYEQYF. As DNA, the CDR3 is TGTGCCAGCAGCCTAGGACAGGACTACGAGCAGTACTTC. The whole variable domain, remainder taken from reference TRBV11-2 and TRBJ2-7, is EAGVAQSPRYKIIEKRQSVAFWCNPISGHATLYWYQQILGQGPKLLIQFQNNGVVDDSQLPKDRFSAERLKGVDSTLKIQPAKLEDSAVYLCASSLGQDYEQYFGPGTRLTVT.